This entry is about one T cell receptor beta chain. Some clones are missing from TCRdb's copy, which holds only in-frame ones; the method was immunoSEQ multiplex PCR. The sample holds some 330,000 clones, over 85% seen once. The sample belongs to a study of blood T cell repertoires in COVID-19. Study at large: Sites in the United States, Italy and Spain provided acute and convalescent COVID-19 samples. T cells, B-cell-depleted T cells, or PBMCs supplied cDNA or gDNA.

CDR3 length equals 15 residues. Trimming left V 5 bases short and J 6 bases short, with 19 bases between. CDR1 and CDR2 from the germline V gene are SGHNT and YENEEA. Enrolled during active infection, Seattle patients were then followed longitudinally. The sequenced sample consisted of peripheral blood. The TCR was taken from a woman under 40 with COVID-19, enrolled during active disease. The chain couples TRBV11-3 to TRBJ1-2, with D tentatively TRBD1 (6 bases). CDR3 DNA sequence: TGTGCCAGCAGCGCCGTAGGGGGGGGCGCGGATGGCTACACCTTC. Protein sequence: CASSAVGGGADGYTF.